The clone carrying this T cell receptor (beta chain) was observed a single time. This CDR3 is built from 14 residues. Germline values: CDR1 SGHRS, CDR2 YFSETQ. Trimming stripped 4 bases from V and 0 bases from J, with 10 bases between. In the original workflow: Counts of nucleated cells, estimated from reference gene primer amplification, were obtained. Generated by immunoSEQ multiplex PCR, the TCRdb table keeps only in-frame clones and is missing some. V and J calls and clone size are given by that table; D and trimming were obtained from the DNA. The data show approximately 230,000 clones, with around nine tenths seen just once and roughly 4% held by the top ten. Clinical history as reported by participants underpinned cohort assignment. The data originate from a study of blood T cell repertoires in COVID-19.

This sequence originates from a woman aged 25 to 39 who had recovered from COVID-19. The sample taken for sequencing was PBMCs or T cells enriched from blood (not recorded which). The V call is TRBV5-1, the J call TRBJ1-1, with D maybe TRBD1 (5 bases). CDR3: CASSVDSLNTEAFF. The CDR3 region has the DNA TGCGCCAGCAGCGTCGACAGCCTGAACACTGAAGCTTTCTTT. Combining the CDR3 with reference TRBV5-1 and TRBJ1-1 gives the whole variable domain KAGVTQTPRYLIKTRGQQVTLSCSPISGHRSVSWYQQTPGQGLQFLFEYFSETQRNKGNFPGRFSGRQFSNSRSEMNVSTLELGDSALYLCASSVDSLNTEAFFGQGTRLTVV.